This is a list of T cell receptor beta chains from one sample in a study of cytomegalovirus exposure and HLA in healthy donors. Clones were read by immunoSEQ multiplex PCR, and TCRdb kept only the in-frame ones, dropping some. This table has hundreds of thousands of clones, roughly 84% appearing once. Sequenced input: PBMCs. These receptors were obtained from a boy aged 2 to 9 in good health and CMV-seronegative. Each CDR3 is given with its conserved first and last residue. D genes are given only for firm matches. Size tells how often a clone was seen (once, few, many) or the class of an expanded clone, and some rows leave it out.

cdr3_nt | cdr3_aa | d_call | clone_size | j_call | v_call
TGTGCCAGCAGCCTCGGGGGTCAAGGGAGCAATCAGCCCCAGCATTTT | CASSLGGQGSNQPQHF | - | - | TRBJ1-5 | TRBV7-2
TGTGCCAGCAGCTCTTCGGGAGGCCCAAGCTACAATGAGCAGTTCTTC | CASSSSGGPSYNEQFF | TRBD2 | - | TRBJ2-1 | TRBV7-9
TGTGCCAGCAGTTACCGGGGGAAGCGGGGAGCTTTCTTT | CASSYRGKRGAFF | - | - | TRBJ1-1 | TRBV6-5
TGTGCCAGCAGCCAAGATAATGAGGGTGAGCAGTTCTTC | CASSQDNEGEQFF | - | - | TRBJ2-1 | TRBV14
TGTGCCAGCAGCCGTACACCAATTCAGGGGTTATTCGGCTACACCTTC | CASSRTPIQGLFGYTF | - | - | TRBJ1-2 | TRBV7-2
TGTGCCAGCAGGACAGGGACTGGCTCCTACGAGCAGTACTTC | CASRTGTGSYEQYF | - | - | TRBJ2-7 | TRBV6-6
TGTGCCAGCAGCGTAGAGGGGACAGGGGGCTACACTGAAGCTTTCTTT | CASSVEGTGGYTEAFF | TRBD1 | - | TRBJ1-1 | TRBV9
TGTGCCAGCAGTTACGGCAGTCGTCTGGAGACCCAGTACTTC | CASSYGSRLETQYF | - | - | TRBJ2-5 | TRBV6-5
TGTGCCAGCAGCCAGACTAGCGGGGGCCGCCCCCAGTACTTC | CASSQTSGGRPQYF | TRBD2 | - | TRBJ2-5 | TRBV5-4
TGTGCCAGCAGCGGGGACAGGAACAACGGCTATGGCTACACCTTC | CASSGDRNNGYGYTF | TRBD1 | - | TRBJ1-2 | TRBV9
TGCGCCAGCAGCCTAGGGACAGCGATGAACACTGAAGCTTTCTTT | CASSLGTAMNTEAFF | TRBD1 | few | TRBJ1-1 | TRBV4-1
TGTGCCGCCCGACCGACAGAAGGTCTCTATGGCTACACCTTC | CAARPTEGLYGYTF | - | - | TRBJ1-2 | TRBV2
TGTGCCATCAGCGACTCGAGTTCCTATAATTCACCCCTCCACTTT | CAISDSSSYNSPLHF | - | - | TRBJ1-6 | TRBV10-3
TGTGCCAGCAGTGAATGGGGACAGGGAGACTCCTATAATTCACCCCTCCACTTT | CASSEWGQGDSYNSPLHF | TRBD1 | - | TRBJ1-6 | TRBV25-1
TGTGCCAGCAACGGACTAGCGGGGGTCGACAATGAGCAGTTCTTC | CASNGLAGVDNEQFF | TRBD2 | - | TRBJ2-1 | TRBV14
TGTGCCAGCAGCGGCGAAGTAGCGGGAGGGGCAGATACGCAGTATTTT | CASSGEVAGGADTQYF | TRBD2 | - | TRBJ2-3 | TRBV9
TGCAGCGTTGATGGTACGGACAGCGAGGGCCAAGAGACTCAGTACTTC | CSVDGTDSEGQETQYF | - | - | TRBJ2-5 | TRBV29-1
TGTGCCAGCAGCCCCCTCCTAGCGGGGGCTCTAACCTCCTACAATGAGCAGTTCTTC | CASSPLLAGALTSYNEQFF | TRBD2 | - | TRBJ2-1 | TRBV7-9
TGTGCCAGCAGCTCACGATCAGGGAAGGTGAACACTGAAGCTTTCTTT | CASSSRSGKVNTEAFF | - | - | TRBJ1-1 | TRBV7-9
TGTGCCAGCAACCCGACGGGGGGCGGCAATGAGCAGTTCTTC | CASNPTGGGNEQFF | - | - | TRBJ2-1 | TRBV6-5
TGTGCCAGCAGCCAACCACAGGGATACACTGAAGCTTTCTTT | CASSQPQGYTEAFF | - | - | TRBJ1-1 | TRBV4-2
TGTGCCAGCAGTAGCGGTCTGGCGGAAGGGGTCCACGAGCAGTACTTC | CASSSGLAEGVHEQYF | - | - | TRBJ2-7 | TRBV13
TGTGCCACCAGCGGAAGGACAGGGGGCTTAGGCACTGAAGCTTTCTTT | CATSGRTGGLGTEAFF | TRBD1 | - | TRBJ1-1 | TRBV15
TGTGCCAGCAGCTTAGCCGACAGCCCCAACTATGGCTACACCTTC | CASSLADSPNYGYTF | - | - | TRBJ1-2 | TRBV7-9
TGTGCCAGCAGCCCCCGCCAGGGAGGCCCCAATTCCTACGAGCAGTACTTC | CASSPRQGGPNSYEQYF | - | - | TRBJ2-7 | TRBV7-9
TGTGCCAGTAGTCCGCGTTCTATGGAGGGGGCCTATGGCTACACCTTC | CASSPRSMEGAYGYTF | TRBD1 | - | TRBJ1-2 | TRBV19
TGTGCCAGCAGCAACCCGACTAGCGGGGGGTTCCGTGAGCAGTTCTTC | CASSNPTSGGFREQFF | TRBD2 | - | TRBJ2-1 | TRBV13
TGCGCCAGCAGCCCGGGACTAGCGGGAGGGCCTTATAGCGCAGATACGCAGTATTTT | CASSPGLAGGPYSADTQYF | TRBD2 | once | TRBJ2-3 | TRBV5-1
TGTGCTAGTGCCCCGGGGGGGGGTCGAATTGGCTACACCTTC | CASAPGGGRIGYTF | - | - | TRBJ1-2 | TRBV12-5
TGCAGCGTCGGCGGGACAGGAGAGAGACAAGAGACCCAGTACTTC | CSVGGTGERQETQYF | TRBD1 | - | TRBJ2-5 | TRBV29-1
TGTGCCTGGAGTGCGCGGGGCGGAGCTTTCTTT | CAWSARGGAFF | - | - | TRBJ1-1 | TRBV30
TGCGCCAGCAGCCAAGACGGAGGGGCTCTAACCGCCCTTGAAGCTTTCTTT | CASSQDGGALTALEAFF | - | - | TRBJ1-1 | TRBV4-1
TGCAGCGTACGGGGGGGGACAGGGGGCCGCGAGCAGTACTTC | CSVRGGTGGREQYF | TRBD1 | - | TRBJ2-7 | TRBV29-1
TGTGCCAGCAGCTTAGCAGGGACTCGCTACACCTTC | CASSLAGTRYTF | - | - | TRBJ1-2 | TRBV7-2
TGCGCCAGCAGCCAAGATCGCACAGGGAGCCATGGCTACACCTTC | CASSQDRTGSHGYTF | - | - | TRBJ1-2 | TRBV4-1
TGTGCCAGCAGCTTAAGGGGGACAGAAGAGAACTATGGCTACACCTTC | CASSLRGTEENYGYTF | TRBD1 | - | TRBJ1-2 | TRBV11-2
TGTGCCAGCAGTGAGAGGGGGCGCACAGATACGCAGTATTTT | CASSERGRTDTQYF | TRBD1 | - | TRBJ2-3 | TRBV2
TGTGCCAGCAGCACCTCCCCGGGGGGTGCAACTAATGAAAAACTGTTTTTT | CASSTSPGGATNEKLFF | - | - | TRBJ1-4 | TRBV7-8
TGTGCCAGCAGCCAGGGACAGCTTTTAGAGACCCAGTACTTC | CASSQGQLLETQYF | TRBD1 | - | TRBJ2-5 | TRBV13
TGCAGCGTTGACGAAGGGGGGGCCGGTGAAGCTTTCTTT | CSVDEGGAGEAFF | - | - | TRBJ1-1 | TRBV29-1
TGTGCCAGCAGTTACACCCCTAGCGATGGCTACACCTTC | CASSYTPSDGYTF | - | few | TRBJ1-2 | TRBV6-5
TGTGCCAGCAGCGTAGGATCGGGACAGGACGGGGATGAGCAGTTCTTC | CASSVGSGQDGDEQFF | TRBD1 | - | TRBJ2-1 | TRBV9